This T cell receptor (beta chain) is from a study of cytomegalovirus exposure and HLA in healthy donors. The CDR3 loop spans 13 amino acids. CDR1 is MDHEN and CDR2 is SYDVKM in the germline V gene. V shed 5 bases, J shed 3 bases, and the junction held 2 bases outside the gene matches. This table comes from immunoSEQ multiplex PCR, and its TCRdb copy is limited to in-frame clones, with some not included. The table records approximately 220,000 clones, under 95% of them present only once. The sequence was obtained from a woman younger than 35 in good health and CMV-seronegative. Sequencing input: PBMCs. The rearrangement joins TRBV28 to TRBJ1-2; 8 bases are shared with TRBD1. DNA of the CDR3: TGTGCCAGCAGTCAGACAGGGGACTATGGCTACACCTTC. This gives the protein CASSQTGDYGYTF.